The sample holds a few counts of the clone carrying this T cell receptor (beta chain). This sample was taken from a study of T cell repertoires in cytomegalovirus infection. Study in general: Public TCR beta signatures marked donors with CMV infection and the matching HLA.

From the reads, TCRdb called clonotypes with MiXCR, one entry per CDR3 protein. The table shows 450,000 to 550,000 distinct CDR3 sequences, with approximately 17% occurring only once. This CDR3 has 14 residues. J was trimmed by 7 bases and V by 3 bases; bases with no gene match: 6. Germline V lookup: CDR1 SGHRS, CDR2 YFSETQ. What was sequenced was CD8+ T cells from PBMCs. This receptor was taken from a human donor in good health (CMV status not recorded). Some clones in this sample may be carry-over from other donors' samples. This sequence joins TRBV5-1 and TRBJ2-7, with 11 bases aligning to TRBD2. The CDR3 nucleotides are TGCGCCAGCAGCTCCGGACTAGCGGGTCGGGAGCAGTACTTC. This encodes CASSSGLAGREQYF.